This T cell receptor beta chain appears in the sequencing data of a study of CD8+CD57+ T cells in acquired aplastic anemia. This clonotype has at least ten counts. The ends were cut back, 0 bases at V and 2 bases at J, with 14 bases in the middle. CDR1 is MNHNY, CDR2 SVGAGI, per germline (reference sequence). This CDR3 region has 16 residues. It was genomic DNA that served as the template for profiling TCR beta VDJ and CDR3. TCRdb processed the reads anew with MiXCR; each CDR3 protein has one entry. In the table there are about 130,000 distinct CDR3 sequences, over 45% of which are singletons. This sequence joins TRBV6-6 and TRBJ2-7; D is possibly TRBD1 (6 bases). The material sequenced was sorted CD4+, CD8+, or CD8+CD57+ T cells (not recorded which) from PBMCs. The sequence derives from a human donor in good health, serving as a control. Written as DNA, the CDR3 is TGTGCCAGCAGTTACTCAGGCAGGGGAAGTACCTACGAGCAGTACTTC. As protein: CASSYSGRGSTYEQYF.